This T cell receptor (beta chain) was sequenced for a study of radiotherapy plus CTLA-4 blockade in lung cancer. Findings and limits, study-wide: An expansion of tumor-derived TCR clones occurred in blood after radiotherapy plus ipilimumab. Early blood T cell clone dynamics reportedly forecast response best, with interferon-beta.

The table came from immunoSEQ multiplex PCR; TCRdb's copy has only in-frame clones and leaves some out. The sample lists around 56,000 clones; 70% to 85% were seen once. CDR3 size: 15 residues. V lost 5 bases and J lost 4; bases outside the gene matches: 8. Germline V CDR1 and CDR2: LNHDA, SQIVND (reference sequence). Details on this clone: Its antigen is as yet unknown.

Focal radiation was given together with CTLA-4 blockade (ipilimumab) to patients with chemo-refractory metastatic non-small-cell lung cancer. This sample comprised peripheral blood, obtained from a patient treated with radiotherapy plus ipilimumab. This sequence originates from a human donor with non-small cell lung cancer who had a complete response to radiotherapy plus ipilimumab. V gene TRBV19 combines with J gene TRBJ2-5; TRBD2 matches 9 bases. CDR3 bases: TGTGCCAGTAGTCCTAGGCGTAGCGGGGGAGAGACCCAGTACTTC. It specifies CASSPRRSGGETQYF.